This T cell receptor beta chain was found in a study of T cells in Graves' hyperthyroidism and ophthalmopathy. Study details: Any treatment followed the collection of peripheral blood at initial diagnosis.

Whole-study results and caveats: Classification by a 13 V-J model distinguished ophthalmopathy from stable hyperthyroidism.

The cohort's ophthalmopathy patients, a group with duration under 3 months, had a Clinical Activity Score of at least 3 and a NOSPECS grade of at least 4. In its sample, this clonotype was seen many times. What it binds is unknown. RNA transcripts gave rise to amplified TCR beta CDR3 regions. The HTBI primer set served for first-round RT-PCR of the TCR CDR3. TCRdb fed the multiplex PCR reads into MiXCR, producing one record per CDR3 protein. In the table there are 300,000 to 500,000 distinct CDR3 sequences, roughly 13% of which are singletons. Sequenced material: blood. The receptor comes from a man aged 45-65 years with Graves' ophthalmopathy.

DNA for the CDR3: TGCGCCAGCAGCTTGGGGACTAGCGGAAGGCCCTACGAGCAGTACTTC. Translating it yields CASSLGTSGRPYEQYF. V usage is TRBV5-1 and J usage is TRBJ2-7; TRBD2 matches 10 bases. J lost 2 bases, V lost 0 bases, and 5 bases had no gene match. This CDR3 region has 16 residues. From germline, CDR1 is SGHRS and CDR2 YFSETQ.